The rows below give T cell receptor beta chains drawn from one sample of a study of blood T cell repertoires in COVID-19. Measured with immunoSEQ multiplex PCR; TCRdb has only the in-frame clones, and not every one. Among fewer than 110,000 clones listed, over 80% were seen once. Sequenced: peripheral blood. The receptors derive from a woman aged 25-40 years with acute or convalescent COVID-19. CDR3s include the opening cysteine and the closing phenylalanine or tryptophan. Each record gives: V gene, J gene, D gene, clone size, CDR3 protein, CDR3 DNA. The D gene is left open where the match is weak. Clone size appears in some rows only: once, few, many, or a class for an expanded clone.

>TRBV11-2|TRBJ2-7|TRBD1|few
CASSLEQGTEQYF
TGTGCCAGCAGCTTAGAACAGGGGACCGAGCAGTACTTC
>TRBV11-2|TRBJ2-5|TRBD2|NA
CASSFLGAGERRETQYF
TGTGCCAGCAGCTTCCTAGGAGCGGGGGAGAGGAGGGAGACCCAGTACTTC
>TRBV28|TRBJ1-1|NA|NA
CASSSPGISAAFF
TGTGCCAGCAGTTCTCCGGGTATCAGTGCAGCTTTCTTT
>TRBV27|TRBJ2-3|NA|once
CASSFRGTDTQYF
TGTGCCAGCAGTTTCAGGGGAACAGATACGCAGTATTTT
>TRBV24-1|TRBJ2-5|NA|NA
CATSQNTQETQYF
TGTGCCACGTCCCAGAACACCCAAGAGACCCAGTACTTC
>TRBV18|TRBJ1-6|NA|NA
CASSPYREGNSPLHF
TGTGCCAGCTCACCCTACCGGGAGGGGAATTCACCCCTCCACTTT
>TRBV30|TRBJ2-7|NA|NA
CAWTAGHEQYF
TGTGCCTGGACCGCGGGACACGAGCAGTACTTC
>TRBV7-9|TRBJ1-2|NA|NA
CASTNRWGWVGGYTF
TGTGCCAGCACCAACAGGTGGGGCTGGGTTGGTGGCTACACCTTC
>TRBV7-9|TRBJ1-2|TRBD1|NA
CASSSRQGTIYGYTF
TGTGCCAGCAGCTCCCGACAGGGGACGATCTATGGCTACACCTTC
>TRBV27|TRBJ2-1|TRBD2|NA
CASSRLAEEQFF
TGTGCCAGCAGTCGACTAGCGGAGGAGCAGTTCTTC
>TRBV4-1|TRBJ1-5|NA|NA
CASSQEAGFYSNQPQHF
TGCGCCAGCAGCCAAGAGGCGGGGTTTTATAGCAATCAGCCCCAGCATTTT
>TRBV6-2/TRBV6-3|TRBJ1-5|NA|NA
CASSWVDKNQPQHF
TGTGCCAGCAGTTGGGTCGACAAGAATCAGCCCCAGCATTTT
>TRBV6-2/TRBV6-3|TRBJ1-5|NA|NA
CASSYSIRGKQPQHF
TGTGCCAGCAGTTACTCGATACGGGGGAAACAGCCCCAGCATTTT
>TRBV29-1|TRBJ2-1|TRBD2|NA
CSVEWAGALSYNEQFF
TGCAGCGTTGAATGGGCGGGAGCCCTTTCCTACAATGAGCAGTTCTTC
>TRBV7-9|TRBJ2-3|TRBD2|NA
CASSLKWRLAGVGDTQYF
TGTGCCAGCAGCTTAAAGTGGAGACTAGCGGGAGTCGGGGATACGCAGTATTTT